The TCR beta chain described here comes from a study of technical replicates of blood from a handful of donors. Using immunoSEQ multiplex PCR, the repertoire was profiled, and TCRdb retains in-frame clones only, with some absent. The sample holds approximately 75,000 clones, 95% to 98% seen once. Per the germline V gene, CDR1 is SQVTM and CDR2 is ANQGSEA. The V end lost 3 bases, the J end lost 4 bases, and 13 bases lay between the germline ends. The CDR3 is 13 amino acids. The TCR originated in a human donor in good health. The rearrangement uses TRBV29-1 and TRBJ2-7; D perhaps matches TRBD1 (6 bases). The specimen sequenced was T cells isolated from PBMCs. This CDR3 reads CSVDGVGTYEQYF. The CDR3 DNA follows: TGCAGCGTTGATGGGGTAGGGACATACGAGCAGTACTTC.